The clone carrying this T cell receptor (beta chain) has just a few counts. Its antigen remains unidentified. The sample originates from a study of CD8 T cells in ankylosing spondylitis. Findings and limits, study-wide: Seemingly characteristic of ankylosing spondylitis blood was a TCR beta motif consisting of roughly 8 highly homologous variants.

TCRdb re-analysed the 5' RACE reads in MiXCR, keeping a single row per CDR3 protein. The data show nearly 350,000 distinct CDR3 sequences, roughly 14% seen once. This CDR3 spans 14 amino acids. Trimming took 0 bases from V and 3 from J, leaving 8 bases between them. CDR1 is ENHRY and CDR2 is SYGVKD in the germline V gene. The chain employs TRBV10-3 and TRBJ1-1, with D tentatively TRBD1 (5 bases). The sample taken for sequencing was blood, either unsorted or a sorted T cell fraction (not recorded which). This receptor was obtained from a male donor with ankylosing spondylitis or in good health (not recorded which). DNA of the CDR3: TGTGCCATCAGTGAGTCGGGGGGGTACACTGAAGCTTTCTTT. It is translated as CAISESGGYTEAFF.